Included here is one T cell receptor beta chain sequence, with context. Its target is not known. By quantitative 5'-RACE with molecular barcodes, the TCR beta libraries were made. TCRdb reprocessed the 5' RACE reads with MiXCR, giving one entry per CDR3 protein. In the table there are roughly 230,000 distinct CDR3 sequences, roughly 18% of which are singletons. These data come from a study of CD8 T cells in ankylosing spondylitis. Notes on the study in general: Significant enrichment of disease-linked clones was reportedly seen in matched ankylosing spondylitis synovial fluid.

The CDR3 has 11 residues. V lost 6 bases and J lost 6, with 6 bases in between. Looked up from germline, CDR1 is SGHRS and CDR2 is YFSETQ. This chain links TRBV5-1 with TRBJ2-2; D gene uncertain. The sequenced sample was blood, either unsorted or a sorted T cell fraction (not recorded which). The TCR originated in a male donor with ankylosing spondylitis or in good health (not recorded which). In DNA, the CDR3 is TGCGCCAGCATATACCCCGGGGAGCTGTTTTTT. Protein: CASIYPGELFF. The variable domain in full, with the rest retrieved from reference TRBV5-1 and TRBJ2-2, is KAGVTQTPRYLIKTRGQQVTLSCSPISGHRSVSWYQQTPGQGLQFLFEYFSETQRNKGNFPGRFSGRQFSNSRSEMNVSTLELGDSALYLCASIYPGELFFGEGSRLTVL.